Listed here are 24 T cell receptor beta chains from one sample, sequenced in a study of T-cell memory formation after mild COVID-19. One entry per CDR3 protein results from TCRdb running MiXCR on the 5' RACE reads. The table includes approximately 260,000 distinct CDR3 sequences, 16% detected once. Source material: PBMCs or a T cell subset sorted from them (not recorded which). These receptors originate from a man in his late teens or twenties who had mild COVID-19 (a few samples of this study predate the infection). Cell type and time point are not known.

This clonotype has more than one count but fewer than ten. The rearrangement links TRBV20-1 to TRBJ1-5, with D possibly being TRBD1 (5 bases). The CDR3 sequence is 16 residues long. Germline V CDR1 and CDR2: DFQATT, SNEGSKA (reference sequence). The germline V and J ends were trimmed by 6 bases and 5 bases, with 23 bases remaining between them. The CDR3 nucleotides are TGCAGTGCGACAGTTCCGTCGCGGGGAACGCATCAGCCCCAGCATTTT. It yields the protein CSATVPSRGTHQPQHF.

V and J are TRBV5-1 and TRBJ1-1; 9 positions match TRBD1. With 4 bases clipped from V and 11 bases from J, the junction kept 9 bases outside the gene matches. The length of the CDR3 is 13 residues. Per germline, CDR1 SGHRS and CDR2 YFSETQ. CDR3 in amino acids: CASSLPTGGVAFF. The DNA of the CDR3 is TGCGCCAGCAGCCTCCCGACAGGGGGGGTGGCTTTCTTT.

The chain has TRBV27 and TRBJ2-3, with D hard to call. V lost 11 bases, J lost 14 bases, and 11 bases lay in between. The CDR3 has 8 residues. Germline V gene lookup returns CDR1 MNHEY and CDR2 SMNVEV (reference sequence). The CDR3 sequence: CASRPGYF. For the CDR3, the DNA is TGTGCCTCTCGACCGGGGTATTTT.

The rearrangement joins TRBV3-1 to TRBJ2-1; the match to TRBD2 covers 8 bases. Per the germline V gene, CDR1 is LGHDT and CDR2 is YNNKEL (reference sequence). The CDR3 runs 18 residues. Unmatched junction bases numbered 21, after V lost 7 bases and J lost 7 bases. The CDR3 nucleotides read TGTGCCAGCAAAGGCCACCCAGGACGGGAGGGGAGAGGGAATGAGCAGTTCTTC. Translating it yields CASKGHPGREGRGNEQFF.

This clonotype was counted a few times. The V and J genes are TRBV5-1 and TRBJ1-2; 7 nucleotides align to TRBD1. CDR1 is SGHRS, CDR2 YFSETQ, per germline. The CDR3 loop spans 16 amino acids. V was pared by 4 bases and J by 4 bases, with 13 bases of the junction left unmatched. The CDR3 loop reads CASSETGARLVYGYTF. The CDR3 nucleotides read TGCGCCAGCAGCGAAACAGGGGCCCGTCTTGTCTATGGCTACACCTTC.

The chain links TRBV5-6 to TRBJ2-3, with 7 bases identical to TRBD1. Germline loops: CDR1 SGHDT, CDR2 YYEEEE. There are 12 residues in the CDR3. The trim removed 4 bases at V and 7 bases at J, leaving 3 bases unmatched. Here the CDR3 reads CASSQGENTQYF. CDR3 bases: TGTGCCAGCAGCCAGGGGGAGAATACGCAGTATTTT.

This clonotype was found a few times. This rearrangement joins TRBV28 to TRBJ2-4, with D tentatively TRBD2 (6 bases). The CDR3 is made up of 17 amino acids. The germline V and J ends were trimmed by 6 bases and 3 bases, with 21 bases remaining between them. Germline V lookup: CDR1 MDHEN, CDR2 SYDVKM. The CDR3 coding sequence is TGTGCCAGCAGCCAACGGGGTTGGGGGGTGGACAAAAACATTCAGTACTTC. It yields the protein CASSQRGWGVDKNIQYF.

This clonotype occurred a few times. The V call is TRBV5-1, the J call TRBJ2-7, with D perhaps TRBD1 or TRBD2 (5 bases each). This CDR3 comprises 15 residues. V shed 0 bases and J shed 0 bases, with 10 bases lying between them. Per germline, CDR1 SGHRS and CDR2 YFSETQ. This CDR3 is CASSLAGQDSYEQYF. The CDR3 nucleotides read TGCGCCAGCAGCTTGGCGGGGCAGGACTCCTACGAGCAGTACTTC.

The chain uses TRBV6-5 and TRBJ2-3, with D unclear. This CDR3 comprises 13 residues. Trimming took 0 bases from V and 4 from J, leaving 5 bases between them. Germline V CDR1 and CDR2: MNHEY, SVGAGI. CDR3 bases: TGTGCCAGCAGTTACTCGGGCCCAGATACGCAGTATTTT. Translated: CASSYSGPDTQYF.

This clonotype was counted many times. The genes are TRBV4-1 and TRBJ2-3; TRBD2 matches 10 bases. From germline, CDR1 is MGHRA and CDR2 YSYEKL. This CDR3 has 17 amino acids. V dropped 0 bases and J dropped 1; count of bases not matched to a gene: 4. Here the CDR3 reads CASSQDFTSGGTDTQYF. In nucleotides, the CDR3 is TGCGCCAGCAGCCAAGATTTTACTAGCGGGGGCACAGATACGCAGTATTTT.

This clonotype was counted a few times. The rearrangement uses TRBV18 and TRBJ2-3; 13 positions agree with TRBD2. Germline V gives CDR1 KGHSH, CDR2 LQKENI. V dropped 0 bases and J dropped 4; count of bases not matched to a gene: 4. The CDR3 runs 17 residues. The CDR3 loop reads CASSPPPGLAGPDTQYF. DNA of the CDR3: TGTGCCAGCTCACCACCCCCGGGACTAGCGGGGCCAGATACGCAGTATTTT. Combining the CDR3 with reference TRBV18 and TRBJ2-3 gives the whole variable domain NAGVMQNPRHLVRRRGQEARLRCSPMKGHSHVYWYRQLPEEGLKFMVYLQKENIIDESGMPKERFSAEFPKEGPSILRIQQVVRGDSAAYFCASSPPPGLAGPDTQYFGPGTRLTVL.

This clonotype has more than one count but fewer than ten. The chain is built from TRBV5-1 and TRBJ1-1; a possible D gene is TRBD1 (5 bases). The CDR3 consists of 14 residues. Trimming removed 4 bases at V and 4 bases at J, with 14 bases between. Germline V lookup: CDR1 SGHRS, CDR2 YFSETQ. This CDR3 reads CASSPTAQVTEAFF. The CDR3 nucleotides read TGCGCCAGCAGCCCGACAGCACAGGTCACTGAAGCTTTCTTT.

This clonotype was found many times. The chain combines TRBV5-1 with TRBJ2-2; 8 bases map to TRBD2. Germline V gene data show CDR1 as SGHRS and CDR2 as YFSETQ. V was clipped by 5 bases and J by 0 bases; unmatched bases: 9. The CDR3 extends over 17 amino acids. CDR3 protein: CASSKRAGVPNTGELFF. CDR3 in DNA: TGCGCCAGCAGTAAGCGAGCGGGGGTACCGAACACCGGGGAGCTGTTTTTT. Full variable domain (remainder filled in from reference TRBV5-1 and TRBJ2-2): KAGVTQTPRYLIKTRGQQVTLSCSPISGHRSVSWYQQTPGQGLQFLFEYFSETQRNKGNFPGRFSGRQFSNSRSEMNVSTLELGDSALYLCASSKRAGVPNTGELFFGEGSRLTVL.

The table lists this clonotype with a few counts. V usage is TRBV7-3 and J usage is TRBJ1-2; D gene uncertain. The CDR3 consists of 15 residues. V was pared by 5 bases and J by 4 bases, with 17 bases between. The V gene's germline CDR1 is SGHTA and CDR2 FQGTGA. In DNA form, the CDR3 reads TGTGCCAGCAGCCCAAGTGGCGGAGTAGTCTATGGCTACACCTTC. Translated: CASSPSGGVVYGYTF.

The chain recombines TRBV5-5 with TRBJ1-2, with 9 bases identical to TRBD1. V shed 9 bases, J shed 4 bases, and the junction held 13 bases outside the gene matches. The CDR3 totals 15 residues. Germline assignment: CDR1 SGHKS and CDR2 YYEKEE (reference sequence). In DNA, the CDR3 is TGTGCCACCTCGAAGGGGACAGGGAGCCTCTATGGCTACACCTTC. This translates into CATSKGTGSLYGYTF.

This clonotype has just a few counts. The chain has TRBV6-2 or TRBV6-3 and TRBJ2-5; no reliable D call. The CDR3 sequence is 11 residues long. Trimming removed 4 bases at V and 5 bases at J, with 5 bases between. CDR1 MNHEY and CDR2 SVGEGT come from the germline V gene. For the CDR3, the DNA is TGTGCCAGCAGTTCACTCGAGACCCAGTACTTC. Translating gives CASSSLETQYF.

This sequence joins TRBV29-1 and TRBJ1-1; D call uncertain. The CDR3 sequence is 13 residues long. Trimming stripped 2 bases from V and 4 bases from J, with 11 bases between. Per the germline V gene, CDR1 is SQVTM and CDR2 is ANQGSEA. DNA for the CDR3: TGCAGCGTTGAAAGACATACGATCACTGAAGCTTTCTTT. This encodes CSVERHTITEAFF.

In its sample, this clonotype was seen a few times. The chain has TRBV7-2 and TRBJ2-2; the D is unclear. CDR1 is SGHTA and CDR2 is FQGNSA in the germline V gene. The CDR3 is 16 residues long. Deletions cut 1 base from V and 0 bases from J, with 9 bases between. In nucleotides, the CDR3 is TGTGCCAGCAGCTTAGGGTCCAGATCGAACACCGGGGAGCTGTTTTTT. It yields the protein CASSLGSRSNTGELFF.

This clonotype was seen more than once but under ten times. CDR3: CASSLGRASGSTDTQYF. The CDR3 bases are TGTGCCAGCAGCTTAGGTAGGGCTAGCGGAAGCACAGATACGCAGTATTTT. The V gene is TRBV7-8, the J gene TRBJ2-3; 7 bases line up with TRBD2. CDR1 is SGHVS, CDR2 FQNEAQ, per germline. The V segment lost 1 base and the J segment 0 bases; nucleotides outside the gene matches: 7. The CDR3 spans 17 residues. Full variable domain (outside the CDR3, taken from reference TRBV7-8 and TRBJ2-3): GAGVSQSPRYKVAKRGQDVALRCDPISGHVSLFWYQQALGQGPEFLTYFQNEAQLDKSGLPSDRFFAERPEGSVSTLKIQRTQQEDSAVYLCASSLGRASGSTDTQYFGPGTRLTVL.

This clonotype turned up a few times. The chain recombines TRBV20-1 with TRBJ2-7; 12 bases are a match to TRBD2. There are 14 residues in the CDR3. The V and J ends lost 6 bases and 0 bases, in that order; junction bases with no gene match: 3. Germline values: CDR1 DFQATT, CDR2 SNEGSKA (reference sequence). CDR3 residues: CSALAGGSSYEQYV. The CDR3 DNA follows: TGCAGTGCGCTAGCGGGGGGGAGCTCCTACGAGCAGTACGTC.

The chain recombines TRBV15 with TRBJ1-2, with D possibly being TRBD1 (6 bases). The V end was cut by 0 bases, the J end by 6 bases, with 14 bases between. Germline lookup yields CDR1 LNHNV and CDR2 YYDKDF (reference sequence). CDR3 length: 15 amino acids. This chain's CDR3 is CATSREGGLLDGYTF. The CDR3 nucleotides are TGTGCCACCAGCAGAGAGGGGGGCCTACTGGATGGCTACACCTTC.

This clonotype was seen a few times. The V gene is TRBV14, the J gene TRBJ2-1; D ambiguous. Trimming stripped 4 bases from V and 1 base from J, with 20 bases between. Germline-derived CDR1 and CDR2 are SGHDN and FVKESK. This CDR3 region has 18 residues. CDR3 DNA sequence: TGTGCCAGCAGCCTCTCGTGGGGTCTACCTGCTTCCTACAATGAGCAGTTCTTC. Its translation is CASSLSWGLPASYNEQFF.

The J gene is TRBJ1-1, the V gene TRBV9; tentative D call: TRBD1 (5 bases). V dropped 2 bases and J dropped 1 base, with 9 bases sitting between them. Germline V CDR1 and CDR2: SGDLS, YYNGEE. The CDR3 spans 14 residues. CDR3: CASSVDMTNTEAFF. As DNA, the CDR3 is TGTGCCAGCAGCGTGGACATGACGAACACTGAAGCTTTCTTT.

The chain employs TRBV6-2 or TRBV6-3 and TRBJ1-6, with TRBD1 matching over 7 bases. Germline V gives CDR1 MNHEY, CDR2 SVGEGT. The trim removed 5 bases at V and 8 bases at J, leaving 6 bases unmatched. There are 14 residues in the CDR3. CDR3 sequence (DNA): TGTGCCAGCAGTGCGACAGGGACCGATTCACCCCTCCACTTT. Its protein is CASSATGTDSPLHF.